The 13 T cell receptor beta chains given below trace back to one sample, sequenced in a study of blood T cell repertoires in COVID-19. Sequenced by immunoSEQ multiplex PCR; TCRdb stores in-frame clones only, minus some. The sample consists of tens of thousands of clones, about 90% of them appearing once. The sequenced sample was peripheral blood. Receptor source: a human donor in a cohort sampled during active COVID-19.

This chain uses TRBV9 with TRBJ1-2, with unresolved D. The CDR3 is made up of 11 amino acids. V lost 5 bases to trimming and J lost 0 bases, with 2 bases between them. Germline lookup yields CDR1 SGDLS and CDR2 YYNGEE. In nucleotides, the CDR3 is TGTGCCAGCAGTACTAACTATGGCTACACCTTC. This encodes CASSTNYGYTF.

The genes are TRBV5-5 and TRBJ2-2; D gene ambiguous. The germline V gene has CDR1 SGHKS and CDR2 YYEKEE (reference sequence). This CDR3 is 15 amino acids long. V was shortened by 1 base and J by 6 bases, with 13 bases between the two germline ends. The DNA for the CDR3 is TGTGCCAGCAGCTTGCTCTTAGTCTCCGCCGGGGAGCTGTTTTTT. Its translation is CASSLLLVSAGELFF.

The rearrangement uses TRBV27 and TRBJ2-2; 11 bases align to TRBD2. The junction had 7 bases not matched to a gene; V was cut back by 6 bases and J by 7 bases. The CDR3 has 15 residues. Germline V gene lookup returns CDR1 MNHEY and CDR2 SMNVEV (reference sequence). CDR3 residues: CASSKLAGAVGELFF. The CDR3 region has the DNA TGTGCCAGCAGCAAACTAGCGGGAGCTGTCGGGGAGCTGTTTTTT.

This chain joins TRBV9 and TRBJ2-7; D may be TRBD2 (6 bases). The V gene lost 1 base and the J gene lost 2 bases, with 7 bases spanning the gap. Germline V gene data show CDR1 as SGDLS and CDR2 as YYNGEE. CDR3 length: 13 residues. DNA of the CDR3: TGTGCCAGCAGCGTATCGGGGGCCTACGAGCAGTACTTC. Residues: CASSVSGAYEQYF.

The chain couples TRBV9 to TRBJ2-6, with D possibly TRBD1 on 9 matching bases. The CDR3 is 20 residues long. V was shortened by 4 bases and J by 2 bases, with 25 bases between the two germline ends. The germline CDR1 and CDR2 sequences are SGDLS and YYNGEE. CDR3 loop: CASSPGGAQGARTGANVLTF. The CDR3 DNA sequence: TGTGCCAGCAGCCCCGGGGGGGCACAGGGGGCAAGGACTGGGGCCAACGTCCTGACTTTC.

V is TRBV2 and J is TRBJ2-7, with 7 positions matching TRBD1. V was pared by 8 bases and J by 5 bases, with 3 bases of the junction left unmatched. The CDR3 spans 11 residues. CDR1 SNHLY and CDR2 FYNNEI come from the germline V gene. CDR3 in amino acids: CASDRDNEQYF. CDR3 in DNA: TGTGCCAGCGACAGGGACAACGAGCAGTACTTC.

The CDR3, as DNA: TGCAGCGTTGAAGATACCAGGGGCTATGGCTACACCTTC. This gives the protein CSVEDTRGYGYTF. The chain carries TRBV29-1 and TRBJ1-2; a weak D match, TRBD1 (6 bases). Looked up from germline, CDR1 is SQVTM and CDR2 is ANQGSEA. V was pared by 0 bases and J by 4 bases, with 9 bases between. The CDR3 runs 13 residues.

This clone was counted once. CDR3 loop: CASSFYGTYNEQFF. The CDR3 region has the DNA TGTGCCAGCAGCTTTTACGGGACATACAATGAGCAGTTCTTC. The chain carries TRBV5-8 and TRBJ2-1; TRBD1 might be the D (6 bases). The CDR3 has 14 residues. Between the trimmed V and J ends, which lost 2 bases and 4 bases, there was a span of 10 bases. CDR1 is SGHTS and CDR2 is YDEGEE in the germline V gene.

The rearrangement uses TRBV18 and TRBJ1-3, with D maybe TRBD1 (5 bases). Trimming removed 3 bases at V and 0 bases at J, with 12 bases between. Germline-derived CDR1 and CDR2 are KGHSH and LQKENI. The CDR3 consists of 16 residues. This CDR3 is CASSPTDNRSGNTIYF. For the CDR3, the DNA is TGTGCCAGCTCACCGACGGACAACCGCTCTGGAAACACCATATATTTT.

In this sample, this clone turned up a few times. The J gene is TRBJ1-6, the V gene TRBV19; D is undetermined. The CDR3 sequence is 12 residues long. With 7 bases removed from V and 13 bases from J, the gap between germline ends came to 14 bases. Germline values: CDR1 LNHDA, CDR2 SQIVND (reference sequence). CDR3 DNA sequence: TGTGCCAGTAAGCTAGCCAGTGGTCCCCTCCACTTT. It encodes CASKLASGPLHF. Combining the CDR3 with reference TRBV19 and TRBJ1-6 gives the whole variable domain DGGITQSPKYLFRKEGQNVTLSCEQNLNHDAMYWYRQDPGQGLRLIYYSQIVNDFQKGDIAEGYSVSREKKESFPLTVTSAQKNPTAFYLCASKLASGPLHFGNGTRLTVT.

The chain uses TRBV30 and TRBJ2-2, with 8 bases fitting TRBD2. The trim removed 4 bases at V and 6 bases at J, leaving 7 bases unmatched. Germline V gives CDR1 GTSNPN, CDR2 SVGIG (reference sequence). This CDR3 region has 14 residues. The CDR3 coding sequence is TGTGCCTGGACGGGGGGGGCCTTCCCCGGGGAGCTGTTTTTT. Translation: CAWTGGAFPGELFF.

This CDR3 is CASIIKDRGYEQYF. The CDR3 DNA is TGTGCCAGCATCATTAAGGACAGGGGTTACGAGCAGTACTTC. The chain combines TRBV9 with TRBJ2-7; 9 positions match TRBD1. The V and J ends lost 6 bases and 4 bases, in that order; junction bases with no gene match: 8. Germline CDR1 reads SGDLS; CDR2 reads YYNGEE. The CDR3 has 14 amino acids.

The V gene is TRBV3-1 (or the pseudogene TRBV3-2), the J gene TRBJ2-7; D unresolved. The CDR3 runs to 12 residues. Germline V gene data show CDR1 as LGHDT and CDR2 as YNNKEL (reference sequence). The V and J ends lost 0 bases and 3 bases respectively, with 3 bases between them. CDR3 amino acids: CASSQDLYEQYV. The DNA of the CDR3 is TGTGCCAGCAGCCAAGATCTCTACGAGCAGTACGTC.